Below, 9 T cell receptor beta chains from the same sample are listed, as sequenced in a study of blood T cell repertoires in COVID-19. Generated by immunoSEQ multiplex PCR, the TCRdb table keeps only in-frame clones and is missing some. The repertoire holds around 170,000 clones, about 80% seen once, with over 13% in the top ten. The specimen was PBMCs or T cells enriched from blood (not recorded which). The receptors stem from a man aged 55 to 70 who had been exposed to COVID-19.

This chain joins TRBV21-1 and TRBJ2-1; the D segment call TRBD2 is taken from the table without a DNA check. TRBV21-1 is described as a pseudogene. The CDR3 extends over 16 amino acids. Here the CDR3 DNA reads TGTGCCAGCAGCTCCCGACTAGCGGGAGTATCAAATGAGCAGTTCTTC. Translating gives CASSSRLAGVSNEQFF.

The chain links TRBV27 to TRBJ1-3; D not certain. This CDR3 comprises 12 residues. The germline CDR1 and CDR2 sequences are MNHEY and SMNVEV (reference sequence). The V end was cut by 4 bases, the J end by 4 bases, with 5 bases between. CDR3 bases: TGTGCCAGCAGTTCCCTCGGAAACACCATATATTTT. Amino acids: CASSSLGNTIYF.

The chain employs TRBV9 and TRBJ1-3; a possible D gene is TRBD1 (5 bases). Germline V gives CDR1 SGDLS, CDR2 YYNGEE. V lost 4 bases, J lost 1 base, and 15 bases lay in between. This CDR3 contains 16 residues. The CDR3 protein is CASSPIIGGSGNTIYF. The CDR3 coding sequence is TGTGCCAGCAGCCCAATAATTGGGGGGTCTGGAAACACCATATATTTT.

A single count supports this clone. This chain connects TRBV9 to TRBJ1-3; D call uncertain. Germline CDR1 and CDR2: SGDLS and YYNGEE. V lost 0 bases and J 0 bases, leaving 10 bases between the germline ends. This CDR3 spans 16 amino acids. In nucleotides, the CDR3 is TGTGCCAGCAGCGTAGCTACTGAGAGCTCTGGAAACACCATATATTTT. Translation gives CASSVATESSGNTIYF.

V is TRBV6-5 and J is TRBJ2-2; TRBD1 aligns across 10 bases. With V trimmed by 9 bases and J by 7 bases, 8 bases remained unmatched. Germline CDR1 MNHEY, CDR2 SVGAGI. This CDR3 has 14 residues. The CDR3 sequence: CASRGTGDVGELFF. The CDR3 bases are TGTGCCAGTCGCGGGACAGGGGATGTCGGGGAGCTGTTTTTT.

The chain uses TRBV5-4 and TRBJ1-4, with unresolved D. Germline V lookup: CDR1 SGHNT, CDR2 YYREEE (reference sequence). The CDR3 covers 14 residues. V dropped 4 bases and J dropped 0 bases, with 7 bases sitting between them. CDR3 bases: TGTGCCAGCAGCCCCGGGGCAACTAATGAAAAACTGTTTTTT. The encoded protein is CASSPGATNEKLFF.

The chain has TRBV29-1 and TRBJ2-1; 10 bases match TRBD2. CDR3 length: 14 amino acids. Germline V CDR1 and CDR2: SQVTM, ANQGSEA. The V segment lost 4 bases and the J segment 6 bases; nucleotides outside the gene matches: 6. This CDR3 reads CSVALAGRGNEQFF. The CDR3, as DNA: TGCAGCGTTGCACTAGCGGGAAGAGGCAATGAGCAGTTCTTC.

The chain uses TRBV12-1 and TRBJ2-7; the table's D call, TRBD2, was not checked against the DNA. TRBV12-1 is annotated as a pseudogene. The CDR3 covers 15 residues. The CDR3 bases are TGTGCCAGCAGCTCTTGCGGGGGAAGCTCCTACGAGCAGTACTTC. Amino acid sequence: CASSSCGGSSYEQYF.

The rearrangement links TRBV12-5 to TRBJ2-7; TRBD1 agrees at 9 bases. This CDR3 is 15 amino acids long. Germline assignment: CDR1 LGHNT and CDR2 FRNRAP. V gave up 2 bases and J gave up 3 bases; unmatched junction bases: 5. CDR3 bases: TGTGCTAGTGGTTTGACCGGGACAGGGATCTACGAGCAGTACTTC. Translating gives CASGLTGTGIYEQYF.